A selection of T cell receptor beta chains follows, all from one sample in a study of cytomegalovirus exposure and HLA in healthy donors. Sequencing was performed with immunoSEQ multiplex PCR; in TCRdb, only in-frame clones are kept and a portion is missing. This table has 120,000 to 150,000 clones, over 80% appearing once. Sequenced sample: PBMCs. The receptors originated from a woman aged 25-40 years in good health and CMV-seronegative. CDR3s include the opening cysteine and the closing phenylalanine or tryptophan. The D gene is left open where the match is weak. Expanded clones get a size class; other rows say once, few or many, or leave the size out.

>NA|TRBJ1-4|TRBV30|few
CAWSVRGINEKLFF
TGTGCCTGGAGTGTACGGGGGATTAATGAAAAACTGTTTTTT
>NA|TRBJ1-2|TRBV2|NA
CASSEALGYAYGYTF
TGTGCCAGCAGTGAAGCGCTCGGGTACGCCTATGGCTACACCTTC
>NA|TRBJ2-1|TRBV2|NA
CASSAGYNEQFF
TGTGCCAGCAGTGCAGGCTACAATGAGCAGTTCTTC
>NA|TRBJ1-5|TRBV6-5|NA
CASSYSISAGQPQHF
TGTGCCAGCAGTTACTCGATTTCGGCGGGGCAGCCCCAGCATTTT
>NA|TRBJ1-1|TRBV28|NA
CASGWIGQMNTEAFF
TGTGCCAGCGGCTGGATTGGACAGATGAACACTGAAGCTTTCTTT
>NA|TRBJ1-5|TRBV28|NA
CASSSENISQYSNQPQHF
TGTGCCAGCAGTTCAGAAAATATTTCCCAATATAGCAATCAGCCCCAGCATTTT
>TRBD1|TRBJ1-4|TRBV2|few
CASRLTGTNEKLFF
TGTGCCAGCAGACTGACAGGGACTAATGAAAAACTGTTTTTT
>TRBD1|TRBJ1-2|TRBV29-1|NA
CSVGTGGLGYTF
TGCAGCGTTGGGACAGGGGGCCTGGGCTACACCTTC
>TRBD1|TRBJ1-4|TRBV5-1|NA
CASSSTGGDEKLFF
TGCGCCAGCAGCTCCACAGGGGGAGATGAAAAACTGTTTTTT
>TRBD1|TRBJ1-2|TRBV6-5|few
CASSYSTGGGYGYTF
TGTGCCAGCAGTTACTCGACAGGGGGCGGCTATGGCTACACCTTC
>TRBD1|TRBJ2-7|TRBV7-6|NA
CASRGQGYEQYF
TGTGCCAGCAGAGGACAGGGGTACGAGCAGTACTTC
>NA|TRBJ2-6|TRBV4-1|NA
CASSQESQLSGANVLTF
TGCGCCAGCAGCCAAGAGTCACAGCTCTCTGGGGCCAACGTCCTGACTTTC
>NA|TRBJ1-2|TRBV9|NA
CASSAEPGNYGYTF
TGTGCCAGCAGCGCCGAACCGGGGAATTATGGCTACACCTTC
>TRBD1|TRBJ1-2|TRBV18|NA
CASSPRTTGDGYGYTF
TGTGCCAGCTCACCGCGGACCACAGGGGATGGCTATGGCTACACCTTC
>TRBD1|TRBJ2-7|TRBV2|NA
CASRDGQVDYEQYF
TGTGCCAGCAGAGATGGACAGGTGGACTACGAGCAGTACTTC
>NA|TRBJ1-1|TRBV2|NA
CASSESPGGRNTEAFF
TGTGCCAGCAGTGAATCTCCGGGGGGCCGGAACACTGAAGCTTTCTTT
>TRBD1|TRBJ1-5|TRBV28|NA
CASSLWSGGQPQHF
TGTGCCAGCAGTTTGTGGTCAGGGGGTCAGCCCCAGCATTTT
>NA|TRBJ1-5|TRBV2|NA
CASSREGGRLGQPQHF
TGTGCCAGCTCAAGGGAGGGAGGGCGTTTAGGTCAGCCCCAGCATTTT
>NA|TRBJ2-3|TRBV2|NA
CASSDTGTDTQYF
TGTGCCAGCAGTGATACAGGGACAGATACGCAGTATTTT
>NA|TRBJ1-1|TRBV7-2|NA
CASSFGGNTEAFF
TGTGCCAGCAGCTTCGGGGGGAACACTGAAGCTTTCTTT
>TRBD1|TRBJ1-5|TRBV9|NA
CASSVDYRGQPQHF
TGTGCCAGCAGCGTAGATTACAGGGGGCAGCCCCAGCATTTT
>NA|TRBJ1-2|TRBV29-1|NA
CSVAQSQGNYGYTF
TGCAGCGTTGCCCAAAGTCAGGGTAACTATGGCTACACCTTC
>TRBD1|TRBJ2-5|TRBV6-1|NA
CASRRQGGETQYF
TGTGCCAGCAGGAGACAGGGGGGAGAGACCCAGTACTTC
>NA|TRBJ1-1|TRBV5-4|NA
CASSWQGLNTEAFF
TGTGCCAGCAGCTGGCAGGGACTTAACACTGAAGCTTTCTTT
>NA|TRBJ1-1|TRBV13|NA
CASSIQYGGTEAFF
TGTGCCAGCAGCATTCAATACGGCGGAACTGAAGCTTTCTTT
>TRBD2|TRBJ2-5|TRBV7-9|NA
CASSYPGGPGEQYF
TGTGCCAGCAGCTACCCGGGAGGCCCGGGGGAGCAGTACTTC
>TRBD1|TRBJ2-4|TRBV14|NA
CASSQPQGLAKNIQYF
TGTGCCAGCAGCCAACCACAGGGGTTAGCCAAAAACATTCAGTACTTC
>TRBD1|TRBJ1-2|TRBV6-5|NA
CASSRTGYGYTF
TGTGCCAGCAGCCGGACAGGTTATGGCTACACCTTC
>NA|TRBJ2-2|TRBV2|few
CASSVAGELFF
TGTGCCAGCTCGGTCGCCGGGGAGCTGTTTTTT
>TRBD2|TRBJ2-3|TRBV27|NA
CASSLSLWDREASGRPDTQYF
TGTGCCAGCAGTTTATCCCTCTGGGACAGGGAAGCTAGCGGGAGGCCAGATACGCAGTATTTT
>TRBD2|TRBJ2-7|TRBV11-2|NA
CASSSNQRELYF
TGTGCCAGCAGCTCGAATCAGCGGGAGCTGTACTTC
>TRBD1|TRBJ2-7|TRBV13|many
CASRGQSYEQYF
TGTGCCAGTCGGGGACAGTCCTACGAGCAGTACTTC
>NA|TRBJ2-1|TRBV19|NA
CASSLRLPPSNEQFF
TGTGCCAGTAGTCTCCGACTACCACCGTCCAATGAGCAGTTCTTC
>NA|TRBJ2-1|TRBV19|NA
CASSIDGALISYNEQFF
TGTGCCAGTAGTATAGACGGTGCCTTGATCTCCTACAATGAGCAGTTCTTC
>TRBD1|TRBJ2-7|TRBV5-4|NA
CASSRDRLEQYF
TGTGCCAGCAGCCGGGACAGGTTAGAGCAGTACTTC
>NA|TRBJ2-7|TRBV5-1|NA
CASSFRQDALFYEQYF
TGCGCCAGCAGCTTCAGACAGGACGCACTTTTCTACGAGCAGTACTTC
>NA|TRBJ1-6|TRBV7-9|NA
CASSFGQDNSPLHF
TGTGCCAGCAGCTTTGGTCAGGATAATTCACCCCTCCACTTT
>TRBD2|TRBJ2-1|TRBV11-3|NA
CASSLEGTSGSNEQFF
TGTGCCAGCAGCTTAGAAGGGACTAGCGGGAGCAATGAGCAGTTCTTC
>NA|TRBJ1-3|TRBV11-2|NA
CASSRPGSGNTIYF
TGTGCCAGCAGCCGACCGGGCTCTGGAAACACCATATATTTT
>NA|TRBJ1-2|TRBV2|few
CASSPGRDGYTF
TGTGCCAGCAGTCCCGGCAGGGATGGCTACACCTTC
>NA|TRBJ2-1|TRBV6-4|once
CASSDLRHNEQFF
TGTGCCAGCAGTGATTTGCGCCACAATGAGCAGTTCTTC
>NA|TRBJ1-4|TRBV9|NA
CASSPGHTREKLFF
TGTGCCAGCAGCCCGGGTCACACGAGGGAAAAACTGTTTTTT
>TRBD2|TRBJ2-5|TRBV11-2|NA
CASGVAGGAETQYF
TGTGCCAGCGGAGTAGCGGGGGGTGCGGAGACCCAGTACTTC
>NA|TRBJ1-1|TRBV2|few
CASRLTAGGNTEAFF
TGTGCCAGCAGACTGACAGCCGGGGGGAACACTGAAGCTTTCTTT
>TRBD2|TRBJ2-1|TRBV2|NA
CASSRTSGTETEQFF
TGTGCCAGCAGCCGAACTAGCGGGACTGAGACTGAGCAGTTCTTC